This T cell receptor beta chain was sequenced during a study of PD-1 blockade in classical Hodgkin lymphoma. With no exception, relapse followed autologous stem cell transplantation in all patients, and brentuximab vedotin exposure varied. Produced via immunoSEQ multiplex PCR; TCRdb's table is partial and in-frame only. The sample includes around 26,000 clones, roughly two thirds of them seen just once. The germline V gene encodes CDR1 LNHDA and CDR2 SQIVND (reference sequence). The germline V and J ends were trimmed by 5 bases and 1 base, with 14 bases remaining between them. This CDR3 is built from 15 residues.

The sequence was obtained from a human donor with classical Hodgkin lymphoma. Sequences were derived from peripheral blood mononuclear cells (PBMCs), sampled at baseline. The chain employs TRBV19 and TRBJ1-1; a weak D match, TRBD1 (6 bases). The CDR3 loop reads CASSPTQQGNTEAFF. The CDR3 DNA reads TGTGCCAGTAGTCCGACGCAACAGGGGAACACTGAAGCTTTCTTT.